This T cell receptor beta chain was documented in a study of T-cell reconstitution after alpha-beta-depleted transplantation in children. Study-level points and caveats: TCRbeta diversity was high at day 60 in some patients (a result of surviving recipient T cells and thymic progenitors). At one year after transplant, newly produced T cells mostly accounted for T-cell counts and diversity.

This clonotype was seen ten or more times. Antigen: not known. V lost 5 bases to trimming and J lost 3 bases; unmatched junction nucleotides: 6. The CDR3 consists of 15 residues. Germline CDR1 reads MNHNS; CDR2 reads SASEGT. For TCRbeta, the library was prepared with unique molecular identifiers. One entry per CDR3 protein, called by TCRdb with MiXCR from the PCR reads. The table records 70,000 or so distinct CDR3 sequences, 11% of them present only once. The chain carries TRBV6-1 and TRBJ2-3, with 9 bases identical to TRBD2. This material consisted of PBMCs, taken before TCRalphabeta/CD19-depleted stem cell transplant. The TCR sequence derives from a boy younger than 18 with acute myeloid leukemia, due to receive a stem cell transplant. CDR3 sequence (DNA): TGTGCCAGCAGTCCTACGGGACTAGCAACAGATACGCAGTATTTT. It codes for CASSPTGLATDTQYF.